The clone carrying this T cell receptor (beta chain) was counted at least ten times. Its antigen is unidentified. This sample is part of a study of human T cells and chemical hapten exposure. Whole-study results and caveats: In the PT1 data, expanded TCR counts showed a positive correlation with patch test score.

Time point indicated: patch test 1, 2 weeks after DPC sensitization. The treatment here: therapeutic diphenylcyclopropenone sensitization with weekly scalp DPC. Germline V CDR1 and CDR2: SGHTA, FQGNSA. This CDR3 contains 12 residues. Trimming took 1 base from V and 14 from J; bases not matched to a gene: 4. TCRdb analysed the RACE reads with MiXCR anew, one entry per CDR3 protein. The sample contains 300,000 to 450,000 distinct CDR3 sequences, around 4.8% of which appear only once. The clonotype comes from a woman between 50 and 59 years old with alopecia areata. Some clones in this sample may be carry-over from other donors' samples. This material consisted of whole blood, taken in connection with sensitization to the hapten diphenylcyclopropenone (DPC). This chain uses TRBV7-2 with TRBJ2-3, with 9 nucleotides matching TRBD1. The CDR3 DNA is TGTGCCAGCAGCTTAGAGGCGGGACAGGGGTATTTT. Translation: CASSLEAGQGYF.